This entry lists 18 T cell receptor beta chains sequenced from one sample in a study of shared clonotypes between healthy human individuals. TCRdb's copy holds only in-frame clones and misses some; the assay was immunoSEQ multiplex PCR. The repertoire holds millions of clones, with 90% to 95% as singletons. Material for sequencing was naive CD4+ T cells sorted from blood. Stated subset: CD45RA+ positively selected. These receptors came from a man in his late teens or twenties in good health.

The CDR3 DNA reads as TGCGCCAGCAGCTACTCCCCCGGGACAGGGAGCCTTAACACTGAAGCTTTCTTT. It is translated as CASSYSPGTGSLNTEAFF. V gene TRBV5-1 combines with J gene TRBJ1-1; 9 bases agree with TRBD1. CDR3 length equals 18 residues. J gave up 2 bases and V 3 bases, and 14 bases lay outside the gene matches. Germline V gives CDR1 SGHRS, CDR2 YFSETQ.

This clone was counted a few times. The CDR3 spells CASSIGTGYQPQHF. In DNA, the CDR3 is TGTGCCAGTAGTATAGGAACAGGGTATCAGCCCCAGCATTTT. The chain combines TRBV19 with TRBJ1-5, with a tentative D call TRBD1 (6 bases). The V end lost 1 base, the J end lost 5 bases, and 9 bases lay between the germline ends. This CDR3 has 14 amino acids. Looked up from germline, CDR1 is LNHDA and CDR2 is SQIVND (reference sequence).

Regarding this clone: Other nucleotide sequences in the sample specify the same CDR3. CDR3 residues: CASSVVGSTDTQYF. The CDR3 coding sequence is TGTGCCAGCAGCGTAGTCGGAAGCACAGATACGCAGTATTTT. The V gene is TRBV9, the J gene TRBJ2-3; no firm D call. With 0 bases removed from V and 0 bases from J, the gap between germline ends came to 5 bases. This CDR3 spans 14 amino acids. CDR1 is SGDLS, CDR2 YYNGEE, per germline.

The genes are TRBV9 and TRBJ1-6; perhaps TRBD1 as D (5 bases). The V and J ends lost 3 bases and 0 bases respectively, with 10 bases between them. The germline V gene encodes CDR1 SGDLS and CDR2 YYNGEE. The CDR3 is made up of 16 amino acids. The CDR3 spells CASSASGSSYNSPLHF. In DNA, the CDR3 is TGTGCCAGCAGCGCCTCAGGGAGCTCCTATAATTCACCCCTCCACTTT. Drawing the rest from reference TRBV9 and TRBJ1-6, the complete variable domain is DSGVTQTPKHLITATGQRVTLRCSPRSGDLSVYWYQQSLDQGLQFLIQYYNGEERAKGNILERFSAQQFPDLHSELNLSSLELGDSALYFCASSASGSSYNSPLHFGNGTRLTVT.

The rearrangement joins TRBV11-2 to TRBJ1-3; a possible D gene is TRBD1 (5 bases). This CDR3 is built from 15 residues. Trimming pared 5 bases from V and 1 base from J, leaving 12 bases between. Per germline, CDR1 SGHAT and CDR2 FQNNGV. The CDR3: CASSLNGGSGNTIYF. The CDR3 coding sequence is TGTGCCAGCAGCCTGAACGGGGGTTCTGGAAACACCATATATTTT.

This clone was found once. This chain joins TRBV11-2 and TRBJ2-7, with D tentatively TRBD2 (6 bases). Trimming took 1 base from V and 10 from J, leaving 20 bases between them. Germline values: CDR1 SGHAT, CDR2 FQNNGV. The CDR3 runs 15 residues. In DNA form, the CDR3 reads TGTGCCAGCAGCTTAGGGGTGAAGGGACTGGTAGGACAGTACTTC. Its translation is CASSLGVKGLVGQYF.

The rearrangement uses TRBV4-2 and TRBJ2-1; 11 positions match TRBD2. J was trimmed by 6 bases and V by 3 bases; bases with no gene match: 7. The CDR3 consists of 16 residues. Germline V gene data show CDR1 as LGHNA and CDR2 as YNFKEQ. CDR3 in amino acids: CASSQILAGAPNEQFF. The CDR3 DNA sequence: TGTGCCAGCAGCCAGATACTAGCGGGAGCTCCCAATGAGCAGTTCTTC.

The gene calls are TRBV30 and TRBJ1-1, with 9 bases fitting TRBD1. Germline V gene data show CDR1 as GTSNPN and CDR2 as SVGIG (reference sequence). There are 17 residues in the CDR3. Trimming removed 2 bases from V and 4 bases from J; junction bases left unmatched: 14. CDR3 DNA sequence: TGTGCCTGGAGTTTTCGCGGGACAGGGTGGTCGAGCACTGAAGCTTTCTTT. Protein product: CAWSFRGTGWSSTEAFF.

Of note for this clone: This clone may be a read error of a much larger clone one base away. Other DNA sequences within the sample encode an identical CDR3. The chain employs TRBV7-9 and TRBJ2-7, with unresolved D. Germline-derived CDR1 and CDR2 are SEHNR and FQNEAQ (reference sequence). CDR3 length: 12 amino acids. V was trimmed by 5 bases and J by 0 bases, leaving 5 bases between them. CDR3 nucleotides: TGTGCCAGCAGCCCTAGCTCCTACGAGCAGTACTTC. This codes for CASSPSSYEQYF.

V and J are TRBV18 and TRBJ2-7, with D perhaps given as TRBD1 or TRBD2 (5 bases each). The germline V gene encodes CDR1 KGHSH and CDR2 LQKENI. Between the trimmed V and J ends, which lost 1 base and 5 bases, there was a span of 18 bases. The CDR3 is 16 residues long. CDR3 protein: CASSPRYGAPDHEQYF. In DNA form, the CDR3 reads TGTGCCAGCTCACCACGTTACGGGGCCCCTGACCACGAGCAGTACTTC.

The V and J genes are TRBV28 and TRBJ2-3; D assignment may be TRBD1 or TRBD2 (5 bases each). Trimming cost V 7 bases and J 11 bases, with 16 bases left between them. Germline V gene sequence: CDR1 MDHEN, CDR2 SYDVKM. The CDR3 has 12 amino acids. DNA of the CDR3: TGTGCCAGCACCTCCAGGGCCGGGGTGCAGTATTTT. It yields the protein CASTSRAGVQYF.

V and J are TRBV10-3 and TRBJ2-5, with D tentatively TRBD2 (6 bases). Trimming shortened V by 8 bases and J by 4 bases, and 14 bases separated the two germline ends. Germline loops: CDR1 ENHRY, CDR2 SYGVKD. The CDR3 consists of 13 residues. The CDR3, as DNA: TGTGCCATCGGGACGGGGGTCACAGAGACCCAGTACTTC. This encodes CAIGTGVTETQYF.

The chain uses TRBV2 and TRBJ2-5; TRBD1 matches at 8 bases. This CDR3 contains 14 residues. Trimming cost V 10 bases and J 2 bases; bases outside gene matches: 9. CDR1 SNHLY and CDR2 FYNNEI come from the germline V gene. The CDR3 nucleotides are TGTGCCACCTTTTCCCGGACAGGGCAAGAGACCCAGTACTTC. Its protein product is CATFSRTGQETQYF.

The chain carries TRBV2 and TRBJ1-5; D uncertain. Trimming removed 6 bases at V and 5 bases at J, with 14 bases between. CDR1 is SNHLY, CDR2 FYNNEI, per germline. The CDR3 is made up of 14 amino acids. The chain's CDR3 is CASSGRRVDQPQHF. The CDR3 coding sequence is TGTGCCAGCAGCGGTCGCCGGGTTGATCAGCCCCAGCATTTT.

This clone was seen only once. The chain recombines TRBV5-8 with TRBJ1-5; maybe TRBD1 (5 bases). The CDR3 is 13 residues long. The V gene's germline CDR1 is SGHTS and CDR2 YDEGEE. The ends were cut back, 9 bases at V and 7 bases at J, with 17 bases in the middle. Here the CDR3 DNA reads TGTGCCACCAAGCCGAGGGGCGGGCAGCCCCAGCATTTT. It encodes CATKPRGGQPQHF. Supplemented by reference TRBV5-8 and TRBJ1-5, the full variable domain reads EAGVTQSPTHLIKTRGQQATLRCSPISGHTSVYWYQQALGLGLQFLLWYDEGEERNRGNFPPRFSGRQFPNYSSELNVNALELEDSALYLCATKPRGGQPQHFGDGTRLSIL.

The chain has TRBV5-8 and TRBJ2-3; 9 nucleotides align to TRBD1. There are 16 residues in the CDR3. V trimming: 3 bases; J trimming: 4 bases; junction bases outside the gene matches: 9. CDR1 SGHTS and CDR2 YDEGEE come from the germline V gene. This CDR3 is CASSSRPGQGPDTQYF. For the CDR3, the DNA is TGTGCCAGCAGCTCGCGGCCGGGACAGGGCCCAGATACGCAGTATTTT.

This chain connects TRBV7-2 to TRBJ1-6; D gene unclear. CDR3 length equals 12 residues. The V gene's germline CDR1 is SGHTA and CDR2 FQGNSA. V gave up 3 bases and J gave up 8 bases, with 5 bases separating them. The CDR3 protein is CASSFIDSPLHF. The CDR3 DNA reads as TGTGCCAGCAGCTTTATTGATTCACCCCTCCACTTT.

The chain recombines TRBV18 with TRBJ2-7; no clear D gene. The germline CDR1 and CDR2 sequences are KGHSH and LQKENI. Trimming shortened V by 2 bases and J by 4 bases, and 21 bases separated the two germline ends. The CDR3 contains 17 residues. For the CDR3, the DNA is TGTGCCAGCTCACCAAGGCAGCTTCTACTCGGCTCATACGAGCAGTACTTC. Its translation: CASSPRQLLLGSYEQYF.